The 18 T cell receptor beta chains below were found in one sample sequenced in a study of beta chain features in type 1 diabetes. Expressed TCRB transcripts were sequenced after all isolated RNA was converted to cDNA. Assay used: immunoSEQ multiplex PCR; TCRdb lists only in-frame clones, some missing. The sample lists a few hundred thousand clones, over 10% occurring once. The sample consisted of naive CD4+ T cells from blood. These receptors originate from a man younger than 35 in good health.

CDR3 in DNA: TGTGCCAGCAGCTCCGATTCCAGGACAGGAACCTACGAGCAGTACTTC. It translates to CASSSDSRTGTYEQYF. The chain joins TRBV7-6 to TRBJ2-7, with 7 bases fitting TRBD1. Germline V gene sequence: CDR1 SGHVS, CDR2 FNYEAQ. The length of the CDR3 is 16 residues. After removal of 4 bases from V and 2 bases from J, the junction contained 11 bases not matched to a gene.

Here the CDR3 reads CAWSYWTESTDTQYF. CDR3 nucleotide sequence: TGTGCCTGGAGCTACTGGACAGAGAGCACAGATACGCAGTATTTT. The chain combines TRBV30 with TRBJ2-3; possible D gene TRBD1, 6 bases. Germline values: CDR1 GTSNPN, CDR2 SVGIG (reference sequence). Trimming pared 3 bases from V and 0 bases from J, leaving 13 bases between. This CDR3 spans 15 amino acids.

This clone was picked up a small number of times. The chain recombines TRBV5-4 with TRBJ1-2; TRBD1 might be the D (5 bases). Trimming cost V 3 bases and J 6 bases, with 21 bases left between them. The V gene's germline CDR1 is SGHNT and CDR2 YYREEE (reference sequence). This CDR3 is 16 amino acids long. CDR3 loop: CASSSKNVGGLHGYTF. In DNA, the CDR3 is TGTGCCAGCAGCTCCAAAAACGTCGGGGGTCTCCATGGCTACACCTTC.

The sample holds a few counts of this clone. The chain couples TRBV19 to TRBJ1-1; D is undetermined. This CDR3 region has 13 residues. Trimming took 3 bases from V and 4 from J, leaving 9 bases between them. Germline V gene data show CDR1 as LNHDA and CDR2 as SQIVND (reference sequence). CDR3: CASSMSGLTEAFF. CDR3 coding DNA: TGTGCCAGTAGTATGTCAGGTCTCACTGAAGCTTTCTTT.

This clone was found a few times. The genes are TRBV28 and TRBJ2-7; 9 nucleotides line up with TRBD1. This CDR3 contains 15 residues. V trimming: 7 bases; J trimming: 1 base; junction bases outside the gene matches: 8. Germline V gene sequence: CDR1 MDHEN, CDR2 SYDVKM. CDR3 residues: CASKFTGGVSYEQYF. The CDR3 DNA reads TGTGCCAGCAAATTCACAGGGGGCGTTTCCTACGAGCAGTACTTC.

This clone turned up a few times. The same CDR3 is also encoded by other DNA sequences in this sample. The chain carries TRBV27 and TRBJ2-3; unclear D gene. Germline V gene lookup returns CDR1 MNHEY and CDR2 SMNVEV (reference sequence). Trimming cost V 2 bases and J 0 bases, with 6 bases left between them. The CDR3 loop spans 14 amino acids. The CDR3 bases are TGTGCCAGCAGTTTAGGGCAGAGCACAGATACGCAGTATTTT. It specifies CASSLGQSTDTQYF.

This chain connects TRBV2 to TRBJ1-4; D gene unclear. Germline V gene lookup returns CDR1 SNHLY and CDR2 FYNNEI. V lost 6 bases, J lost 6 bases, and 11 bases lay in between. The CDR3 is 13 residues long. The CDR3 here is CASRTDPYEKLFF. The DNA of the CDR3 is TGTGCCAGCAGGACTGACCCTTATGAAAAACTGTTTTTT. Drawing the rest from reference TRBV2 and TRBJ1-4, the complete variable domain is EPEVTQTPSHQVTQMGQEVILRCVPISNHLYFYWYRQILGQKVEFLVSFYNNEISEKSEIFDDQFSVERPDGSNFTLKIRSTKLEDSAMYFCASRTDPYEKLFFGSGTQLSVL.

J is TRBJ1-2 and V is TRBV6-6; TRBD1 matches 7 bases. V trimming: 0 bases; J trimming: 8 bases; junction bases outside the gene matches: 9. The CDR3 is 15 residues long. Germline assignment: CDR1 MNHNY and CDR2 SVGAGI (reference sequence). The DNA for the CDR3 is TGTGCCAGCAGTTACTCGACCTCAGGGGGAGGAGGCTACACCTTC. It codes for CASSYSTSGGGGYTF.

This clone has a handful of counts. The chain joins TRBV15 to TRBJ2-2; 7 bases map to TRBD2. Trimming removed 0 bases from V and 4 bases from J; junction bases left unmatched: 2. The CDR3 runs 15 residues. Per germline, CDR1 LNHNV and CDR2 YYDKDF (reference sequence). The CDR3 DNA reads TGTGCCACCAGCAGAGATTCTAGCGGCACCGGGGAGCTGTTTTTT. It yields the protein CATSRDSSGTGELFF.

The J gene is TRBJ1-1, the V gene TRBV4-1; 7 nucleotides match TRBD1. The CDR3 runs to 15 residues. Germline CDR1 reads MGHRA; CDR2 reads YSYEKL. The V gene end was trimmed by 3 bases and the J gene end by 2 bases; junction bases not matched to a gene: 6. CDR3 nucleotide sequence: TGCGCCAGCAGCCACGGGACAGCTTCTAACACTGAAGCTTTCTTT. Encoded protein: CASSHGTASNTEAFF.

This clone was seen more than once but under ten times. The chain employs TRBV7-2 and TRBJ2-3, with 9 bases fitting TRBD2. This CDR3 is built from 15 residues. Looked up from germline, CDR1 is SGHTA and CDR2 is FQGNSA. V dropped 1 base and J dropped 1; count of bases not matched to a gene: 0. This CDR3 is CASSLGTSGTDTQYF. In DNA form, the CDR3 reads TGTGCCAGCAGCTTAGGGACTAGCGGCACAGATACGCAGTATTTT.

The V call is TRBV7-8, the J call TRBJ1-2; TRBD1 matches at 8 bases. The J segment lost 3 bases and the V segment lost 4 bases, leaving 4 bases of the junction unmatched. This CDR3 spans 14 amino acids. Germline loops: CDR1 SGHVS, CDR2 FQNEAQ. CDR3 sequence: CASSSSDRDYGYTF. The CDR3, as DNA: TGTGCCAGCAGCTCCTCGGACAGGGACTATGGCTACACCTTC.

A few counts support this clone. The CDR3 loop reads CASSVGASGVQETQYF. The CDR3 nucleotides are TGTGCCAGCAGCGTAGGGGCTAGCGGGGTCCAAGAGACCCAGTACTTC. V and J are TRBV9 and TRBJ2-5; 9 nucleotides line up with TRBD2. This CDR3 is 16 amino acids long. Germline V gives CDR1 SGDLS, CDR2 YYNGEE. The trim removed 0 bases at V and 1 base at J, leaving 4 bases unmatched.

V is TRBV30 and J is TRBJ2-1, with D tentatively TRBD2 (5 bases). The germline V gene encodes CDR1 GTSNPN and CDR2 SVGIG (reference sequence). This CDR3 has 11 residues. Trimming removed 3 bases from V and 8 bases from J, with 8 bases in between. The CDR3 sequence is CAWSPGYEQFF. CDR3 nucleotides: TGTGCCTGGAGCCCGGGATATGAGCAGTTCTTC.

This clone was counted between two and nine times. The rearrangement joins TRBV10-3 to TRBJ2-2; D perhaps matches TRBD1 (6 bases). CDR1 is ENHRY and CDR2 is SYGVKD in the germline V gene. The V end lost 5 bases, the J end lost 0 bases, and 10 bases lay between the germline ends. CDR3 size: 15 residues. The DNA for the CDR3 is TGTGCCATCAGTCTGGACAGATCGAACACCGGGGAGCTGTTTTTT. This gives the protein CAISLDRSNTGELFF.

This clone showed up just a few times. The J gene is TRBJ2-7, the V gene TRBV5-1, with 9 bases that match TRBD2. V gave up 4 bases and J gave up 2 bases; unmatched junction bases: 7. Per germline, CDR1 SGHRS and CDR2 YFSETQ. The CDR3 is 15 amino acids. CDR3 in DNA: TGCGCCAGCAGCCCGGTAGCGGGAGTTACCTACGAGCAGTACTTC. It specifies CASSPVAGVTYEQYF. The whole variable domain, filled in from reference TRBV5-1 and TRBJ2-7, reads KAGVTQTPRYLIKTRGQQVTLSCSPISGHRSVSWYQQTPGQGLQFLFEYFSETQRNKGNFPGRFSGRQFSNSRSEMNVSTLELGDSALYLCASSPVAGVTYEQYFGPGTRLTVT.

The chain has TRBV28 and TRBJ1-1, with 9 bases matching TRBD1. Germline trimming cut 5 bases from V and 4 bases from J; bases unmatched to any gene: 8. The CDR3 covers 15 residues. The germline V gene encodes CDR1 MDHEN and CDR2 SYDVKM. The CDR3 DNA is TGTGCCAGCAGTAGCAGGACAGGGGTTGGCACTGAAGCTTTCTTT. Translation gives CASSSRTGVGTEAFF.

The chain employs TRBV28 and TRBJ2-7; TRBD2 aligns across 8 bases. Germline V lookup: CDR1 MDHEN, CDR2 SYDVKM. V shed 6 bases, J shed 1 base, and the junction held 8 bases outside the gene matches. This CDR3 contains 15 residues. The CDR3 DNA is TGTGCCAGCAGCCGATCTAGCGGGCCATCCTACGAGCAGTACTTC. Residues: CASSRSSGPSYEQYF.